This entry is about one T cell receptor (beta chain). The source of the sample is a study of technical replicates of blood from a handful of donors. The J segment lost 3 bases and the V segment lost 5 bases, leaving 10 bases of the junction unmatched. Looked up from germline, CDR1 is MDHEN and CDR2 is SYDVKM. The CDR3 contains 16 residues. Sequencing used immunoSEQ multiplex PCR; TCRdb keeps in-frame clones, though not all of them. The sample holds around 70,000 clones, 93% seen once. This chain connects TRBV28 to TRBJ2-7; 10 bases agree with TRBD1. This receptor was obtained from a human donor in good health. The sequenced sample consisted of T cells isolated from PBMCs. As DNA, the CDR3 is TGTGCCAGCAGTCTACTCCCCGGGACAGGGGTCTACGAGCAGTACTTC. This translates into CASSLLPGTGVYEQYF. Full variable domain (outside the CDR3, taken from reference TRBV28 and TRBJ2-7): DVKVTQSSRYLVKRTGEKVFLECVQDMDHENMFWYRQDPGLGLRLIYFSYDVKMKEKGDIPEGYSVSREKKERFSLILESASTNQTSMYLCASSLLPGTGVYEQYFGPGTRLTVT.